This TCR beta chain is from a study of T cell responses to AZD1222 COVID-19 vaccine. Measured with immunoSEQ multiplex PCR; TCRdb has only the in-frame clones, and not every one. The sample includes approximately 170,000 clones, just over 85% of them seen just once. As to this clone: The antigen remains undetermined.

With V trimmed by 0 bases and J by 3 bases, 8 bases remained unmatched. The CDR3 length is 16 residues. Germline loops: CDR1 GTSNPN, CDR2 SVGIG (reference sequence). Notes on the study in general: A rise in Spike-specific TCR breadth and depth followed two AZD1222 doses. As reported, nearly half of all spike-specific TCRs target variant regions that are unmutated.

The genes are TRBV30 and TRBJ2-7; 10 bases map to TRBD1. The receptor was derived from an adult who received the AZD1222 COVID-19 vaccine. The material was peripheral blood, obtained 28 days after the second AZD1222 dose. This CDR3 is CAWSVRQRDRGYEQYF. CDR3 DNA: TGTGCCTGGAGTGTTCGCCAACGGGACAGGGGCTACGAGCAGTACTTC.